This TCR beta chain was observed in a study of CD8 T cells in ankylosing spondylitis. Study-level findings and limits: In ankylosing spondylitis blood, a motif of fewer than 10 highly homologous TCR beta variants appeared characteristic. Existing reports had already noted some motif variants in reactive arthritis synovial fluid and blood.

About this clonotype: Its antigen is still unknown.

V was pared by 3 bases and J by 4 bases, with 15 bases between. CDR3 length: 15 residues. TCRdb redid the calling of the 5' RACE reads with MiXCR, one entry per CDR3 protein. This table holds around 770,000 distinct CDR3 sequences, roughly 20% found once. The sequenced material came from blood, either unsorted or a sorted T cell fraction (not recorded which). The sequence derives from a male donor with ankylosing spondylitis. The chain couples TRBV12-3 or TRBV12-4 to TRBJ1-2; D is unresolved. CDR3 coding DNA: TGTGCCAGCAGTTTTTGGAGCCTTGAGTCCTATGGCTACACCTTC. As protein: CASSFWSLESYGYTF.